This T cell receptor (beta chain) derives from a study of follicular helper T cells after annual influenza vaccination. Repertoires were generated with immunoSEQ multiplex PCR, while TCRdb's copy carries only in-frame clones and drops some. Of over 6,500 clones listed, around four fifths are singletons. Germline V lookup: CDR1 SGDLS, CDR2 YYNGEE. The V gene lost 6 bases and the J gene lost 8 bases, with 20 bases spanning the gap. This CDR3 is 14 amino acids long. Stated time point: 2014-2015 season, 7 days after vaccination. This chain connects TRBV9 to TRBJ1-2; tentatively, D is TRBD1 (5 bases). This TCR was recovered from an adult who received the influenza vaccine. This material consisted of CXCR5+ CD38- circulating T follicular helper cells from blood, taken 7 days after influenza vaccination. Subset specified: circulating Tfh, non-naive CD4+CXCR5+PD-1+ (ICOS+CD38+ or ICOS-CD38-). CDR3 amino acids: CASTRAGTSGGYTF. DNA of the CDR3: TGTGCCAGCACCCGAGCGGGGACCAGCGGCGGCTACACCTTC. The full variable domain, its missing parts supplied by reference TRBV9 and TRBJ1-2, is DSGVTQTPKHLITATGQRVTLRCSPRSGDLSVYWYQQSLDQGLQFLIQYYNGEERAKGNILERFSAQQFPDLHSELNLSSLELGDSALYFCASTRAGTSGGYTFGSGTRLTVV.